These 29 T cell receptor beta chains share one sample of origin, sequenced in a study of T cell repertoires in cytomegalovirus infection. TCRdb re-analysed the reads in MiXCR, keeping a single row per CDR3 protein. The sample contains about 160,000 distinct CDR3 sequences, about a fifth of which appear only once. Their antigens are not known. Material: CD8+ T cells from cultured PBMCs, obtained from culture after CMV antigen stimulation. These receptor sequences come from a human donor in good health (CMV status not recorded). Some clones in this sample may be carry-over from other donors' samples.

The J gene is TRBJ2-1, the V gene TRBV6-8, with D maybe TRBD1 (5 bases). Germline V CDR1 and CDR2: MNHGY, SAAAGT. Trimming shortened V by 8 bases and J by 6 bases, and 11 bases separated the two germline ends. The CDR3 loop spans 12 amino acids. As DNA, the CDR3 is TGTGCCAGCTGGACACTAATCAATGAGCAGTTCTTC. Protein: CASWTLINEQFF.

The J gene is TRBJ1-2, the V gene TRBV12-3 or TRBV12-4; D perhaps matches TRBD1 (6 bases). This CDR3 is 12 amino acids long. Trimming stripped 3 bases from V and 5 bases from J, with 7 bases between. In DNA, the CDR3 is TGTGCCAGCAGTTTTGGGACATATGGCTACACCTTC. It encodes CASSFGTYGYTF.

This clonotype was observed at least ten times. The chain employs TRBV7-9 and TRBJ1-2, with D hard to call. The CDR3 contains 13 residues. The germline gives CDR1 SEHNR, CDR2 FQNEAQ (reference sequence). Trimming took 5 bases from V and 7 from J, leaving 14 bases between them. For the CDR3, the DNA is TGTGCCAGCAGCCCCGCCGACGCGGGTGGCTACACCTTC. It encodes CASSPADAGGYTF.

The genes are TRBV4-3 and TRBJ2-1; no reliable D call. The CDR3 has 13 residues. Trimming removed 1 base at V and 9 bases at J, with 10 bases between. Germline CDR1 is LGHNA and CDR2 is YSLEER. The CDR3 sequence: CASSQGGRGEQFF. The CDR3 region has the DNA TGCGCCAGCAGCCAAGGGGGTAGAGGTGAGCAGTTCTTC.

This clonotype has a handful of counts. The rearrangement links TRBV5-5 to TRBJ2-3, with 12 bases fitting TRBD2. Per the germline V gene, CDR1 is SGHKS and CDR2 is YYEKEE (reference sequence). The CDR3 is 15 amino acids. The trim removed 2 bases at V and 6 bases at J, leaving 4 bases unmatched. The CDR3 protein is CASSFGLAGSDTQYF. The CDR3 bases are TGTGCCAGCAGCTTTGGACTAGCGGGGAGTGATACGCAGTATTTT.

This clonotype was detected a few times. The chain uses TRBV7-8 and TRBJ1-3; D is perhaps TRBD1 (5 bases). The V end lost 5 bases, the J end lost 2 bases, and 10 bases lay between the germline ends. This CDR3 contains 14 residues. The germline gives CDR1 SGHVS, CDR2 FQNEAQ. The CDR3 nucleotides read TGTGCCAGCAGCAGAACAGGAACTGGAAACACCATATATTTT. Its translation is CASSRTGTGNTIYF.

The chain uses TRBV28 and TRBJ1-1, with 10 bases aligning to TRBD1. The germline V gene encodes CDR1 MDHEN and CDR2 SYDVKM. This CDR3 has 15 amino acids. V lost 5 bases, J lost 6 bases, and 9 bases stayed unmatched. CDR3 protein: CASSPIAGTGAEAFF. The DNA of the CDR3 is TGTGCCAGCAGTCCAATAGCCGGGACAGGGGCTGAAGCTTTCTTT.

This clonotype was seen only a few times. The gene calls are TRBV7-9 and TRBJ1-2; D may be TRBD1 (5 bases). In germline, CDR1 is SEHNR, CDR2 FQNEAQ (reference sequence). V shed 3 bases and J shed 2 bases, with 7 bases lying between them. CDR3 size: 13 residues. CDR3 in amino acids: CASSFGANYGYTF. The DNA of the CDR3 is TGTGCCAGCAGCTTCGGGGCGAACTATGGCTACACCTTC.

This chain uses TRBV4-1 with TRBJ2-5; D possibly corresponds to TRBD2 (5 bases). The germline V and J ends were trimmed by 0 bases and 5 bases, with 13 bases remaining between them. The CDR3 has 15 residues. Germline lookup yields CDR1 MGHRA and CDR2 YSYEKL. The DNA for the CDR3 is TGCGCCAGCAGCCAAGATCTGGGAGCCTTGGAGACCCAGTACTTC. Amino acids: CASSQDLGALETQYF.

This clonotype has more than one count but fewer than ten. V and J are TRBV4-1 and TRBJ1-3; D remains ambiguous. This CDR3 has 15 amino acids. The germline V gene encodes CDR1 MGHRA and CDR2 YSYEKL. Deletions cut 0 bases from V and 6 bases from J, with 12 bases between. The DNA for the CDR3 is TGCGCCAGCAGCCAAGATTCGGGAGTCGCAAACACCATATATTTT. Amino acid sequence: CASSQDSGVANTIYF.

This rearrangement joins TRBV5-6 to TRBJ2-7; TRBD1 is a possible D gene (6 bases). Trimming shortened V by 3 bases and J by 1 base, and 14 bases separated the two germline ends. CDR3 length: 15 amino acids. Germline V gene data show CDR1 as SGHDT and CDR2 as YYEEEE. The CDR3 nucleotides are TGTGCCAGCAGCTCACTTTATACAGGGTCCTACGAGCAGTACTTC. The encoded protein is CASSSLYTGSYEQYF.

The rearrangement uses TRBV7-2 and TRBJ2-5, with TRBD1 identical over 9 bases. Losses at the gene ends were 6 bases for V and 2 bases for J; bases not matched to a gene: 10. Germline assignment: CDR1 SGHTA and CDR2 FQGNSA. The CDR3 runs 16 residues. CDR3: CASSRSGTGRQETQYF. The CDR3 DNA follows: TGTGCCAGCAGTCGCTCCGGGACAGGGAGGCAAGAGACCCAGTACTTC.

This chain joins TRBV11-1 and TRBJ1-1; 7 bases agree with TRBD1. Germline-derived CDR1 and CDR2 are SGHAT and FQDESV (reference sequence). CDR3 size: 15 residues. The trim removed 5 bases at V and 2 bases at J, leaving 8 bases unmatched. The CDR3 spells CASSARQGGNTEAFF. The CDR3 region has the DNA TGTGCCAGCAGCGCCCGACAGGGTGGCAACACTGAAGCTTTCTTT.

The genes are TRBV5-6 and TRBJ1-5; maybe TRBD1 (6 bases). This CDR3 region has 18 residues. Germline loops: CDR1 SGHDT, CDR2 YYEEEE. V shed 4 bases and J shed 0 bases, with 20 bases lying between them. CDR3 DNA sequence: TGTGCCAGCAGCATATACGCCGGGACAAACCCTAGCAATCAGCCCCAGCATTTT. It codes for CASSIYAGTNPSNQPQHF.

The gene calls are TRBV19 and TRBJ2-1; 7 bases line up with TRBD2. This CDR3 is 14 amino acids long. V shed 7 bases, J shed 4 bases, and the junction held 7 bases outside the gene matches. The germline V gene has CDR1 LNHDA and CDR2 SQIVND (reference sequence). The CDR3 is CASTGGGVYNEQFF. As DNA, the CDR3 is TGTGCCAGTACGGGTGGGGGGGTATACAATGAGCAGTTCTTC.

This clonotype showed up many times. The V call is TRBV5-1, the J call TRBJ2-7; the D gene is possibly TRBD2 (6 bases). This CDR3 comprises 12 residues. V was pared by 4 bases and J by 5 bases, with 10 bases between. The V gene's germline CDR1 is SGHRS and CDR2 YFSETQ. The CDR3 reads CASSGGEDEQYF. The CDR3 DNA reads TGCGCCAGCAGCGGAGGGGAGGACGAGCAGTACTTC.

The chain recombines TRBV20-1 with TRBJ1-1; D not resolved. CDR3 length equals 13 residues. Germline V gene sequence: CDR1 DFQATT, CDR2 SNEGSKA (reference sequence). CDR3 nucleotides: TGCAGCTGGTTAGTTAGGTCGAACACTGAAGCTTTCTTT. Its translation: CSWLVRSNTEAFF.

This clonotype has just one count. V is TRBV2 and J is TRBJ1-1; the D gene is possibly TRBD1 (5 bases). The germline CDR1 and CDR2 sequences are SNHLY and FYNNEI. The CDR3 covers 16 residues. With 8 bases removed from V and 1 base from J, the gap between germline ends came to 20 bases. The CDR3 protein is CASGASLLQGNTEAFF. The CDR3 coding sequence is TGTGCCAGCGGGGCGAGCCTCCTTCAGGGGAACACTGAAGCTTTCTTT. Looking up the rest from reference TRBV2 and TRBJ1-1 gives the full variable domain: EPEVTQTPSHQVTQMGQEVILRCVPISNHLYFYWYRQILGQKVEFLVSFYNNEISEKSEIFDDQFSVERPDGSNFTLKIRSTKLEDSAMYFCASGASLLQGNTEAFFGQGTRLTVV.

This clonotype was observed a few times. This sequence joins TRBV7-8 and TRBJ1-4, with D uncertain. CDR1 and CDR2 from the germline V gene are SGHVS and FQNEAQ. This CDR3 contains 14 residues. V lost 5 bases to trimming and J lost 0 bases, with 7 bases between them. DNA of the CDR3: TGTGCCAGCAGCCGCTTCGCAACTAATGAAAAACTGTTTTTT. This translates into CASSRFATNEKLFF.

This clonotype was observed a few times. The V call is TRBV7-9, the J call TRBJ2-2, with TRBD1 matching over 7 bases. The CDR3 is 16 amino acids. CDR1 and CDR2 (germline): SEHNR, FQNEAQ (reference sequence). The junction had 5 bases not matched to a gene; V was cut back by 2 bases and J by 2 bases. The CDR3 sequence: CASSLWGQLNTGELFF. DNA of the CDR3: TGTGCCAGCAGCTTATGGGGACAGCTAAACACCGGGGAGCTGTTTTTT.

This clonotype turned up a few times. The rearrangement links TRBV4-1 to TRBJ2-7; D is unclear. Trimming took 0 bases from V and 2 from J, leaving 11 bases between them. Germline values: CDR1 MGHRA, CDR2 YSYEKL. CDR3 size: 15 residues. The CDR3 loop is CASSQERHPTYEQYF. The CDR3 nucleotides read TGCGCCAGCAGCCAAGAGCGACATCCCACCTACGAGCAGTACTTC.

This clonotype was counted between two and nine times. V usage is TRBV7-8 and J usage is TRBJ2-7; 11 bases are shared with TRBD2. The germline V gene encodes CDR1 SGHVS and CDR2 FQNEAQ. The J segment lost 6 bases and the V segment lost 5 bases, leaving 15 bases of the junction unmatched. CDR3 length: 17 amino acids. CDR3 coding DNA: TGTGCCAGCAGCCCACGGCGTAGCGGGGGGGCATACTTCGAGCAGTACTTC. This sequence encodes CASSPRRSGGAYFEQYF.

The V and J genes are TRBV4-1 and TRBJ2-5, with a weak D call TRBD2 (7 bases). Germline V gene sequence: CDR1 MGHRA, CDR2 YSYEKL. The CDR3 sequence is 16 residues long. V lost 1 base to trimming and J lost 4 bases, with 16 bases between them. CDR3 sequence reads: CASSQAGGLDGETQYF. Here the CDR3 DNA reads TGCGCCAGCAGCCAAGCGGGGGGCCTAGACGGAGAGACCCAGTACTTC.

The chain combines TRBV6-1 with TRBJ2-1; 9 positions match TRBD2. The CDR3 totals 16 residues. Germline CDR1 reads MNHNS; CDR2 reads SASEGT. The trim removed 3 bases at V and 5 bases at J, leaving 8 bases unmatched. Written as DNA, the CDR3 is TGTGCCAGCAGTGACCCGGGCGAGCGGGGGGACAATGAGCAGTTCTTC. Translating it yields CASSDPGERGDNEQFF.

In this sample, this clonotype turned up a few times. This rearrangement joins TRBV7-6 to TRBJ1-1; D unresolved. The CDR3 covers 15 residues. Trimming took off 3 bases at V and 2 bases at J, with 13 bases between the two ends. Per the germline V gene, CDR1 is SGHVS and CDR2 is FNYEAQ. The CDR3 spells CASSFLEEVNTEAFF. The CDR3 DNA is TGTGCCAGCAGCTTTCTCGAGGAAGTTAACACTGAAGCTTTCTTT.

This clonotype was counted a few times. The chain couples TRBV6-2 or TRBV6-3 to TRBJ1-5, with 8 bases identical to TRBD1. Germline V CDR1 and CDR2: MNHEY, SVGEGT. V shed 6 bases and J 4 bases; nucleotides not matched to a gene: 5. This CDR3 comprises 14 residues. The CDR3: CASRNRGGNQPQHF. The CDR3 region has the DNA TGTGCCAGCAGGAACAGGGGGGGAAATCAGCCCCAGCATTTT.

This chain links TRBV7-8 with TRBJ2-2; no firm D call. Germline lookup yields CDR1 SGHVS and CDR2 FQNEAQ. The CDR3 covers 12 residues. V lost 5 bases and J lost 8, with 9 bases in between. This CDR3 reads CASSVGSGELFF. For the CDR3, the DNA is TGTGCCAGCAGCGTCGGTTCGGGGGAGCTGTTTTTT.

Note on this clonotype: Here the CDR3 omits its conserved ending phenylalanine or tryptophan, so a read error is the likely source. The chain combines TRBV5-6 with TRBJ2-7, with D unresolved. The CDR3 has 13 residues. Trimming removed 3 bases from V and 6 bases from J, with 13 bases in between. Germline CDR1 reads SGHDT; CDR2 reads YYEEEE. The CDR3 here is CASSSSGQSEQYY. CDR3 in DNA: TGTGCCAGCAGCTCATCGGGTCAGAGCGAGCAGTACTAC.

V usage is TRBV7-9 and J usage is TRBJ2-7; maybe TRBD2 (6 bases). This CDR3 has 16 residues. CDR1 and CDR2 from the germline V gene are SEHNR and FQNEAQ (reference sequence). V was shortened by 5 bases and J by 5 bases, with 22 bases between the two germline ends. The CDR3 nucleotides are TGTGCCAGCAGCCCTCCCTTATCGCAGGGCGGGGACGAGCAGTACTTC. It codes for CASSPPLSQGGDEQYF. The variable domain in full, with the rest retrieved from reference TRBV7-9 and TRBJ2-7, is DTGVSQNPRHKITKRGQNVTFRCDPISEHNRLYWYRQTLGQGPEFLTYFQNEAQLEKSRLLSDRFSAERPKGSFSTLEIQRTEQGDSAMYLCASSPPLSQGGDEQYFGPGTRLTVT.